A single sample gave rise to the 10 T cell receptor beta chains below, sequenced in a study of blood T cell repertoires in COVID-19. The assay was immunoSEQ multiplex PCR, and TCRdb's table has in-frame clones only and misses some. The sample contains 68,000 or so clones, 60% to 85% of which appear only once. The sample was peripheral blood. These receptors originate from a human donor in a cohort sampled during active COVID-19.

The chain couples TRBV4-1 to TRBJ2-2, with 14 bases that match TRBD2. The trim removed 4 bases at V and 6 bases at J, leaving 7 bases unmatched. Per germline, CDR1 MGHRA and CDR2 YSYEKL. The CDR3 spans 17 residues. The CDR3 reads CASSPGLAGVLAGELFF. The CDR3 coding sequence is TGCGCCAGCAGCCCGGGACTAGCGGGAGTGTTGGCCGGGGAGCTGTTTTTT.

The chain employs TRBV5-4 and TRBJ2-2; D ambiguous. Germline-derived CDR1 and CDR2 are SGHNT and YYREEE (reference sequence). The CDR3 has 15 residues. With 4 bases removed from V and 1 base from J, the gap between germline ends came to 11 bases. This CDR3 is CASSADILNTGELFF. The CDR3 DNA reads TGTGCCAGCAGCGCAGATATTTTGAACACCGGGGAGCTGTTTTTT.

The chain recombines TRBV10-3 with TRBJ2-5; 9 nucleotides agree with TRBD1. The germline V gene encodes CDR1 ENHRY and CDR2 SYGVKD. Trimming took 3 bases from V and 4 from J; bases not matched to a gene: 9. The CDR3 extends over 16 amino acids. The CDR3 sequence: CAISDSSGQGGETQYF. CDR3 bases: TGTGCCATCAGTGATTCATCGGGACAGGGTGGAGAGACCCAGTACTTC.

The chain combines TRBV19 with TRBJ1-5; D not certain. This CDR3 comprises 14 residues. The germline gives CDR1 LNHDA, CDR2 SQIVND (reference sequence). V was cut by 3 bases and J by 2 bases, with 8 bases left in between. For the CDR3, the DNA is TGTGCCAGTAGTATTAGTCAGGGCAATCAGCCCCAGCATTTT. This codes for CASSISQGNQPQHF.

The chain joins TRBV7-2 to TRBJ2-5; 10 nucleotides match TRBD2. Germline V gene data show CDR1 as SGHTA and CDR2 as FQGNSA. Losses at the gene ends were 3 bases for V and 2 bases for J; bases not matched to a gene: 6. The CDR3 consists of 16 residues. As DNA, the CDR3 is TGTGCCAGCAGCTTTAGCGGGGGGCCCCAACAAGAGACCCAGTACTTC. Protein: CASSFSGGPQQETQYF.

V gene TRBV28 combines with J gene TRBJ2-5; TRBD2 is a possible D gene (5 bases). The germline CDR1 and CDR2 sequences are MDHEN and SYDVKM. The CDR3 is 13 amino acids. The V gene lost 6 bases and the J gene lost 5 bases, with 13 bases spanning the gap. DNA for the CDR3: TGTGCCAGCAGGTCCGTGGGGAGTGAGACCCAGTACTTC. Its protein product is CASRSVGSETQYF.

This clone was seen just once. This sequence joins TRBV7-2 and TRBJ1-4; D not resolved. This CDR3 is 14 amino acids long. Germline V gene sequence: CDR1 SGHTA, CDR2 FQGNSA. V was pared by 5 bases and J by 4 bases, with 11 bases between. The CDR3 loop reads CASSPDGGNEKLFF. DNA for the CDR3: TGTGCCAGCAGCCCAGACGGAGGTAATGAAAAACTGTTTTTT.

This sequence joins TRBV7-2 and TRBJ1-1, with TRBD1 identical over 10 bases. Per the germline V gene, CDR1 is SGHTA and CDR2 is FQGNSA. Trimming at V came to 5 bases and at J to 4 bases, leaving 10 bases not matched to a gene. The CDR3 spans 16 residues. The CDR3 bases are TGTGCCAGCAGCCGGAGGACAGGGGGATTTAGCACTGAAGCTTTCTTT. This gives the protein CASSRRTGGFSTEAFF.

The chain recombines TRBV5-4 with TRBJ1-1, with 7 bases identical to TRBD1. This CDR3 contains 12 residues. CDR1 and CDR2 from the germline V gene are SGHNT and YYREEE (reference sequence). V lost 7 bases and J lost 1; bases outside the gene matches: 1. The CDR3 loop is CASGTANTEAFF. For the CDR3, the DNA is TGTGCCAGCGGGACAGCGAACACTGAAGCTTTCTTT. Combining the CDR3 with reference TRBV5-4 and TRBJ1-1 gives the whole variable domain ETGVTQSPTHLIKTRGQQVTLRCSSQSGHNTVSWYQQALGQGPQFIFQYYREEENGRGNFPPRFSGLQFPNYSSELNVNALELDDSALYLCASGTANTEAFFGQGTRLTVV.

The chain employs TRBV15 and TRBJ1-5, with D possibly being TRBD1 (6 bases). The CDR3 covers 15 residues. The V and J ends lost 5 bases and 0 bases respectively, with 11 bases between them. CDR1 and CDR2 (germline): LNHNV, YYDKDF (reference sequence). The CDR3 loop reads CATSSRTDSNQPQHF. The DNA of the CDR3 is TGTGCCACCAGCTCTCGGACAGATAGCAATCAGCCCCAGCATTTT.